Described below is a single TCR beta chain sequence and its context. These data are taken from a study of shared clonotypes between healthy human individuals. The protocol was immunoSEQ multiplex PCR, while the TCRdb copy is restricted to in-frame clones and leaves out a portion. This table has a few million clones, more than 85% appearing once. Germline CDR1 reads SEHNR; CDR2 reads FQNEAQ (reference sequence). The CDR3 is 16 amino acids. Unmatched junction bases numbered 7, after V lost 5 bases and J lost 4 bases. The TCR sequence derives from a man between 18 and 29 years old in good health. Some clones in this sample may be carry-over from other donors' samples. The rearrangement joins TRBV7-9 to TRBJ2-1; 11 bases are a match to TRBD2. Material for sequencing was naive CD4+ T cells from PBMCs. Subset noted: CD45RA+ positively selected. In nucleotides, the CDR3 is TGTGCCAGCAGCCCAACGCCTAGCGGGAGGTACAATGAGCAGTTCTTC. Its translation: CASSPTPSGRYNEQFF.